One and the same sample provided the 19 T cell receptor beta chains below, sequenced in a study of OX40 agonist ivuxolimab in advanced cancers. Libraries were prepared by immunoSEQ multiplex PCR; TCRdb keeps only in-frame clonotypes and omits some of them. Of about 85,000 clones in the sample, over 75% are singletons; the top ten hold over 0.25%. This material consisted of CD4+ or CD8+ T cells sorted from blood, taken in a trial of the OX40 agonist ivuxolimab. These receptors all come from an adult with an advanced solid tumor such as melanoma, head and neck, liver or kidney cancer.

The chain recombines TRBV5-4 with TRBJ1-1; maybe TRBD1 (5 bases). There are 15 residues in the CDR3. In germline, CDR1 is SGHNT, CDR2 YYREEE (reference sequence). With 0 bases removed from V and 4 bases from J, the gap between germline ends came to 13 bases. CDR3 nucleotide sequence: TGTGCCAGCAGCTTGGAGGGACCACGTGCCACTGAAGCTTTCTTT. The encoded protein is CASSLEGPRATEAFF. Together with reference TRBV5-4 and TRBJ1-1, the CDR3 gives the full variable domain: ETGVTQSPTHLIKTRGQQVTLRCSSQSGHNTVSWYQQALGQGPQFIFQYYREEENGRGNFPPRFSGLQFPNYSSELNVNALELDDSALYLCASSLEGPRATEAFFGQGTRLTVV.

The V and J genes are TRBV4-1 and TRBJ1-5; D gene ambiguous. This CDR3 has 15 amino acids. V lost 0 bases and J 2 bases, leaving 8 bases between the germline ends. Per germline, CDR1 MGHRA and CDR2 YSYEKL. CDR3 amino acids: CASSQDGGGNQPQHF. CDR3 in DNA: TGCGCCAGCAGCCAAGACGGAGGAGGCAATCAGCCCCAGCATTTT.

The chain recombines TRBV2 with TRBJ1-2, with D possibly TRBD1 on 5 matching bases. The germline gives CDR1 SNHLY, CDR2 FYNNEI. This CDR3 is 15 amino acids long. Deletions cut 6 bases from V and 0 bases from J, with 14 bases between. CDR3: CASRSETGANYGYTF. Written as DNA, the CDR3 is TGTGCCAGCAGGAGTGAAACAGGAGCTAACTATGGCTACACCTTC.

V and J are TRBV11-2 and TRBJ1-6; maybe TRBD1 (5 bases). Trimming pared 5 bases from V and 7 bases from J, leaving 15 bases between. Looked up from germline, CDR1 is SGHAT and CDR2 is FQNNGV. This CDR3 is built from 15 residues. CDR3 residues: CASSPFPGTNSPLHF. CDR3 DNA: TGTGCCAGCAGCCCCTTCCCGGGGACCAATTCACCCCTCCACTTT.

V gene TRBV2 combines with J gene TRBJ2-1, with a tentative D call TRBD2 (6 bases). The length of the CDR3 is 15 residues. Germline V gene data show CDR1 as SNHLY and CDR2 as FYNNEI. Trimming removed 6 bases from V and 4 bases from J, with 16 bases in between. In DNA form, the CDR3 reads TGTGCCAGCAGGGACGGGACTCGAATTTACAATGAGCAGTTCTTC. Its protein is CASRDGTRIYNEQFF.

The rearrangement joins TRBV4-1 to TRBJ2-1; D remains unclear. The germline CDR1 and CDR2 sequences are MGHRA and YSYEKL. V dropped 0 bases and J dropped 8 bases, with 8 bases sitting between them. CDR3 length: 13 residues. The CDR3 DNA reads TGCGCCAGCAGCCAAGATCTACGGGATGAGCAGTTCTTC. Protein product: CASSQDLRDEQFF.

This clone is a singleton in its sample. This chain uses TRBV19 with TRBJ2-1; 10 bases fit TRBD2. The CDR3 extends over 17 amino acids. V shed 6 bases and J 2 bases; nucleotides not matched to a gene: 10. Germline CDR1 reads LNHDA; CDR2 reads SQIVND (reference sequence). In DNA form, the CDR3 reads TGTGCCAGTAGGGGTCTAGCGGGAGAGGTTGCCTACAATGAGCAGTTCTTC. This gives the protein CASRGLAGEVAYNEQFF.

This CDR3 reads CASSLLAGANEQFF. In DNA, the CDR3 is TGTGCCAGCAGTTTACTAGCGGGAGCGAATGAGCAGTTCTTC. V usage is TRBV28 and J usage is TRBJ2-1, with TRBD2 identical over 10 bases. The germline V gene encodes CDR1 MDHEN and CDR2 SYDVKM. Unmatched junction bases numbered 2, after V lost 2 bases and J lost 7 bases. This CDR3 spans 14 amino acids.

This rearrangement joins TRBV10-1 to TRBJ2-5; D might be TRBD1 (6 bases). Trimming stripped 2 bases from V and 2 bases from J, with 12 bases between. CDR1 is WNHNN and CDR2 is SYGVQD in the germline V gene (reference sequence). This CDR3 spans 15 amino acids. The CDR3 is CASSERQDRQETQYF. CDR3 DNA: TGCGCCAGCAGTGAGAGACAGGATAGACAAGAGACCCAGTACTTC.

V gene TRBV29-1 combines with J gene TRBJ1-5; 9 bases line up with TRBD1. The CDR3 covers 13 residues. CDR1 is SQVTM and CDR2 is ANQGSEA in the germline V gene. V lost 6 bases, J lost 3 bases, and 3 bases stayed unmatched. The DNA for the CDR3 is TGCAGCGTACAGGGGGCGCCCAATCAGCCCCAGCATTTT. Protein product: CSVQGAPNQPQHF. Supplemented by reference TRBV29-1 and TRBJ1-5, the full variable domain reads SAVISQKPSRDICQRGTSLTIQCQVDSQVTMMFWYRQQPGQSLTLIATANQGSEATYESGFVIDKFPISRPNLTFSTLTVSNMSPEDSSIYLCSVQGAPNQPQHFGDGTRLSIL.

V usage is TRBV6-5 and J usage is TRBJ1-2; possibly TRBD1 for D (5 bases). Trimming removed 0 bases at V and 8 bases at J, with 10 bases between. Germline lookup yields CDR1 MNHEY and CDR2 SVGAGI. The CDR3 spans 13 residues. The CDR3 protein is CASSYSNPGGYTF. DNA for the CDR3: TGTGCCAGCAGTTACTCGAATCCAGGGGGCTACACCTTC.

The V gene is TRBV27, the J gene TRBJ1-3; D is ambiguous. The length of the CDR3 is 16 residues. V was cut by 3 bases and J by 0 bases, with 12 bases left in between. Germline V gene lookup returns CDR1 MNHEY and CDR2 SMNVEV (reference sequence). The CDR3 region has the DNA TGTGCCAGCAGTTTCGGGCAGCCCTACTCTGGAAACACCATATATTTT. Translating it yields CASSFGQPYSGNTIYF.

V is TRBV19 and J is TRBJ2-6; 7 bases map to TRBD1. CDR3 length: 18 residues. Germline V CDR1 and CDR2: LNHDA, SQIVND (reference sequence). V trimming: 5 bases; J trimming: 0 bases; junction bases outside the gene matches: 10. For the CDR3, the DNA is TGTGCCAGTAGTGGAACCAGGGGGATTAACTCTGGGGCCAACGTCCTGACTTTC. This gives the protein CASSGTRGINSGANVLTF.

A note on this clone: An end of the junction does not agree with germline; a read error may underlie this. V gene TRBV30 combines with J gene TRBJ1-3, with 8 bases matching TRBD1. Germline loops: CDR1 GTSNPN, CDR2 SVGIG (reference sequence). The CDR3 is made up of 13 amino acids. The CDR3 coding sequence is TGTGCCTGGGGACAGGGAGGTGGAAACACCACATATTTT. Translation gives CAWGQGGGNTTYF.

The chain uses TRBV7-2 and TRBJ1-1, with D uncertain. The CDR3 has 12 residues. CDR1 is SGHTA, CDR2 FQGNSA, per germline. The V end was cut by 0 bases, the J end by 5 bases, with 4 bases between. CDR3 sequence (DNA): TGTGCCAGCAGCTTAGCTGGGACTGAAGCTTTCTTT. It yields the protein CASSLAGTEAFF.

The chain has TRBV5-1 and TRBJ2-5; the D gene is possibly TRBD1 (6 bases). Trimming took 5 bases from V and 1 from J, leaving 12 bases between them. CDR3 length equals 14 residues. CDR1 and CDR2 from the germline V gene are SGHRS and YFSETQ. In DNA, the CDR3 is TGCGCCAGCAGACCAGGACAGTTCCAAGAGACCCAGTACTTC. It is translated as CASRPGQFQETQYF.

The chain recombines TRBV29-1 with TRBJ1-3; D remains ambiguous. Germline V gene sequence: CDR1 SQVTM, CDR2 ANQGSEA. Trimming pared 6 bases from V and 4 bases from J, leaving 13 bases between. The CDR3 consists of 13 residues. For the CDR3, the DNA is TGCAGCGTCCAAGGGATAGACGGAAACACCATATATTTT. Translated: CSVQGIDGNTIYF.

In this sample, this clone turned up a few times. The rearrangement joins TRBV7-6 to TRBJ1-1; possibly TRBD1 for D (5 bases). The ends were cut back, 2 bases at V and 5 bases at J, with 12 bases in the middle. This CDR3 contains 14 residues. From germline, CDR1 is SGHVS and CDR2 FNYEAQ. CDR3 bases: TGTGCCAGCAGCTTAATTCAGGGAAGTACTGAAGCTTTCTTT. Translating gives CASSLIQGSTEAFF.

The chain couples TRBV10-3 to TRBJ1-1; D uncertain. Trimming took 10 bases from V and 0 from J, leaving 18 bases between them. CDR1 is ENHRY, CDR2 SYGVKD, per germline. This CDR3 region has 15 residues. CDR3 bases: TGTGCCAACAAAAGCACGAAGAGCCTGAACACTGAAGCTTTCTTT. Amino acids: CANKSTKSLNTEAFF.